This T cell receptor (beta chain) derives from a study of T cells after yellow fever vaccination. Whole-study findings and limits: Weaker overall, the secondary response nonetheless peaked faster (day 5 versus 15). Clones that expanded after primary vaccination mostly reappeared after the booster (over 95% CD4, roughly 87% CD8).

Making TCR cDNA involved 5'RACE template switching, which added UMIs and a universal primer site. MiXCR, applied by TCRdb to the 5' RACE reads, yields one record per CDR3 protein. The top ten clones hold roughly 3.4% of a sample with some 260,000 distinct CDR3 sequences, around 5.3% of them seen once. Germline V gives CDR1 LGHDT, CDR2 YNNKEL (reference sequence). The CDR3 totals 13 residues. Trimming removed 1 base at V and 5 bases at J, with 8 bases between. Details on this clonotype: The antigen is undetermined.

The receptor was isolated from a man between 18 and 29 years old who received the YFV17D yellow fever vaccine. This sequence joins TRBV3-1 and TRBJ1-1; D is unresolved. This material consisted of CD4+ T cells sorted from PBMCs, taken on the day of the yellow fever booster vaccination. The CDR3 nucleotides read TGTGCCAGCAGCCAAGTTGAAGGGACTGAAGCTTTCTTT. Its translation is CASSQVEGTEAFF.